This T cell receptor beta chain was captured by sequencing in a study of CD8+CD57+ T cells in acquired aplastic anemia. Study findings and constraints: Patients and controls had in common 25 to 35 CD8+ CDR3 sequences.

The germline V gene has CDR1 WSHSY and CDR2 SAAADI. V dropped 6 bases and J dropped 6; count of bases not matched to a gene: 13. The CDR3 has 15 amino acids. Worth noting for this clonotype: Its matching antigen is unknown.

The template used for profiling TCR beta VDJ and CDR3 was genomic DNA. In TCRdb, the reads were re-called with MiXCR into one record per CDR3 protein. The data hold 65,000 or so distinct CDR3 sequences, with around 55% observed a single time. This rearrangement joins TRBV10-2 to TRBJ1-2; 7 nucleotides align to TRBD1. The sequenced material came from sorted CD4+, CD8+, or CD8+CD57+ T cells (not recorded which) from PBMCs. This clonotype was obtained from a human donor in good health, serving as a control. The CDR3 loop reads CASSQFFGQADGYTF. In nucleotides, the CDR3 is TGCGCCAGCAGCCAATTCTTTGGACAGGCAGATGGCTACACCTTC.